This T cell receptor beta chain was observed in a study of blood T cell repertoires in COVID-19. As for the study in general: Samples came from the United States, Italy and Spain, spanning acute and convalescent COVID-19.

In the original processing: Reference gene primer amplification in the assay estimated nucleated cell counts. Repertoires were generated with immunoSEQ multiplex PCR, while TCRdb's copy carries only in-frame clones and drops some. V and J calls and clone size come straight from that table; D and trimming were deduced from the DNA. The table records more than 110,000 clones, approximately 81% of them present only once. CDR3 size: 17 residues. Trimming stripped 5 bases from V and 8 bases from J, with 25 bases between. Germline CDR1 reads MDHEN; CDR2 reads SYDVKM. All enrollees were roughly 18 to 95 years old and from 24 US areas. Cohort allocation depended upon clinical history that participants reported.

Sequenced input: PBMCs or T cells enriched from blood (not recorded which). This chain connects TRBV28 to TRBJ2-4; perhaps TRBD2 as D (5 bases). The TCR was taken from a man aged 40-50 years with acute COVID-19. The CDR3 nucleotides read TGTGCCAGCAGTATACCGCCCGGGGTCCTTAGTTTGGACATTCAGTACTTC. Translating it yields CASSIPPGVLSLDIQYF.